This T cell receptor (beta chain) emerged from a study of cytomegalovirus exposure and HLA in healthy donors. Whole-study findings and limits: For TCR beta chains, V- and J-gene trimming was later linked to a missense DCLRE1C variant.

PCR employed 60 Vbeta and 13 Jbeta primers. Profiled with immunoSEQ multiplex PCR; TCRdb holds only in-frame clones, not every one. The sample carries about 110,000 clones, 60% to 85% recorded once. For this clone: The target antigen is unknown.

The V gene's germline CDR1 is SGHRS and CDR2 YFSETQ. V lost 4 bases and J lost 6; bases outside the gene matches: 8. The CDR3 is made up of 15 amino acids. This receptor was taken from a male donor in good health and CMV-seropositive. The sequencing sample was made of PBMCs. The chain links TRBV5-1 to TRBJ1-4; 8 nucleotides agree with TRBD1. The CDR3 sequence: CASSPRQGHDEKLFF. The CDR3 nucleotides read TGCGCCAGCAGCCCCCGACAGGGGCACGATGAAAAACTGTTTTTT.